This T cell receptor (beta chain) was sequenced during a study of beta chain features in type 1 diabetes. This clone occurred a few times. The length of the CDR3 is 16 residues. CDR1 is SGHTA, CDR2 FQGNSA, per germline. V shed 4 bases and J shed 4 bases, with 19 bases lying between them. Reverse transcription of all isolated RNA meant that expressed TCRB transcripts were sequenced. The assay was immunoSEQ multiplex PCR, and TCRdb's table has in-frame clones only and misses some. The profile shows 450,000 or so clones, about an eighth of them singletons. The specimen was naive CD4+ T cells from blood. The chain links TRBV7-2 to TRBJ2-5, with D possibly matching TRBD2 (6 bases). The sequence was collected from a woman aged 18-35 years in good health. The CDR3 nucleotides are TGTGCCAGCAGCTCCCGGGAGCACGGCCTTCGAGAGACCCAGTACTTC. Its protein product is CASSSREHGLRETQYF.